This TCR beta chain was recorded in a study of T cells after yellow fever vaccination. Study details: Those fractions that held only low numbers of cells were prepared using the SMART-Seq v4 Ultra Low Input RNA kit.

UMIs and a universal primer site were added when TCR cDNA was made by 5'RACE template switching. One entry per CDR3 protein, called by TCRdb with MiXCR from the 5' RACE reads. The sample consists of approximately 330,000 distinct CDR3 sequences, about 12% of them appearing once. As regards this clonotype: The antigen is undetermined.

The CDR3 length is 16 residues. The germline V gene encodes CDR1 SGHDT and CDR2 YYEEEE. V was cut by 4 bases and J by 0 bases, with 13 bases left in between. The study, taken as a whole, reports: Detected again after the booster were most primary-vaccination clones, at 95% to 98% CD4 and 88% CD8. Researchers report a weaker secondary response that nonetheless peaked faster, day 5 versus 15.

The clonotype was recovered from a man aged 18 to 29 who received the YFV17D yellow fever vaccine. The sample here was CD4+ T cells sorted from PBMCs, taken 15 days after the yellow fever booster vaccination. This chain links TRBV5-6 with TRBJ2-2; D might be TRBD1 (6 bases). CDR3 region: CASSIPGQPNTGELFF. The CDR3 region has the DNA TGTGCCAGCAGCATACCAGGACAGCCGAACACCGGGGAGCTGTTTTTT.